A selection of T cell receptor beta chains follows, all from one sample in a study of OX40 agonist ivuxolimab in advanced cancers. TCRdb's table, derived via immunoSEQ multiplex PCR, lists solely in-frame clones and lacks some. The sample has roughly 51,000 clones; more than 85% are singletons. Here the sequenced sample was CD4+ or CD8+ T cells sorted from blood, taken in a trial of the OX40 agonist ivuxolimab. Receptors originate from an adult with an advanced solid tumor such as melanoma, head and neck, liver or kidney cancer. Both conserved end residues are part of each CDR3. The D gene is left open where the match is weak. Clone size, where shown, is once, few, many, or a class for clones that have expanded.

TRBD1,TRBV7-2,few,TRBJ1-2,TGTGCCAGCAGCTTAGCCCCGGACAGGTTCATATATGGCTACACCTTC,CASSLAPDRFIYGYTF
NA,TRBV11-3,NA,TRBJ2-3,TGTGCCAGCAGCTTAGGTGGGGCCCCCACAGATACGCAGTATTTT,CASSLGGAPTDTQYF
NA,TRBV6-6,NA,TRBJ1-2,TGTGCCAGCGGAAAAGAGGGAGGGGGCTACACCTTC,CASGKEGGGYTF
NA,TRBV18,once,TRBJ1-1,TGTGCCAGCTCCAGAGTGGGGCCGAACACTGAAGCTTTCTTT,CASSRVGPNTEAFF
NA,TRBV7-9,NA,TRBJ1-1,TGTGCCAGCAGCCCGGACATGAACACTGAAGCTTTCTTT,CASSPDMNTEAFF
NA,TRBV18,NA,TRBJ1-5,TGTGCCAGCTCACCAGACAGCAATCAGCCCCAGCATTTT,CASSPDSNQPQHF
NA,TRBV5-4,once,TRBJ2-1,TGTGCCAGCAGCTCACCCCGAGTCAAGGACAATGAGCAGTTCTTC,CASSSPRVKDNEQFF
TRBD1,TRBV28,once,TRBJ2-1,TGTGCCAGCACGGGTTCCGGGACAGGGCGAAATGAGCAGTTCTTC,CASTGSGTGRNEQFF
TRBD2,TRBV2,NA,TRBJ2-3,TGTGCCAGCAGAGCTAGCGGGACCCCAGATACGCAGTATTTT,CASRASGTPDTQYF
TRBD1,TRBV7-8,few,TRBJ2-5,TGTGCCAGCAGACGGGACAGGGGTGAGACCCAGTACTTC,CASRRDRGETQYF
NA,TRBV2,NA,TRBJ1-5,TGTGCCAGCAGTGAAGACTCAACGGGCAATCAGCCCCAGCATTTT,CASSEDSTGNQPQHF
TRBD1,TRBV10-2,once,TRBJ2-6,TGCGCCAGCAGTGTAACAGGGGCTGGGGCCAACGTCCTGACTTTC,CASSVTGAGANVLTF
NA,TRBV19,NA,TRBJ1-3,TGTGCCAGTAGTCATGCCCGGGACATCCTCCTTGGAAACACCATATATTTT,CASSHARDILLGNTIYF
NA,TRBV15,NA,TRBJ2-7,TGTGCCACCAGCAGCGGGACCGCCGGAAGCTACGAGCAGTACTTC,CATSSGTAGSYEQYF
NA,TRBV6-4,NA,TRBJ2-7,TGTGCCAGCTCCCCAGGGGGGGGCTCGGCCTACGAGCAGTACTTC,CASSPGGGSAYEQYF
NA,TRBV11-2,NA,TRBJ2-7,TGTGCCAGCAGCTCTCAGGGTTACGAGCAGTACTTC,CASSSQGYEQYF
NA,TRBV7-3,NA,TRBJ2-7,TGTGCCAGCAGCTTAACACCGGCGGGAAGCTCCTACGAGCAGTACTTC,CASSLTPAGSSYEQYF
NA,TRBV7-2,NA,TRBJ2-7,TGTGCCAGCAGCCCAAAGGCTAGTTCTTCTTACGAGCAGTACTTC,CASSPKASSSYEQYF
TRBD1,TRBV7-2,NA,TRBJ1-2,TGTGCCAGCAGCTTACCGAGACAGGGGCGCCACTATGGCTACACCTTC,CASSLPRQGRHYGYTF
TRBD1,TRBV18,NA,TRBJ2-3,TGTGCCAGCTCACGGGACAGGGAGGATACGCAGTATTTT,CASSRDREDTQYF
NA,TRBV2,NA,TRBJ1-5,TGTGCCAGCAGTGAAGGGGGAGGCAATCAGCCCCAGCATTTT,CASSEGGGNQPQHF
NA,TRBV19,NA,TRBJ2-1,TGTGCCAGTACCACCTCAGGACGGGGTGAGCAGTTCTTC,CASTTSGRGEQFF
TRBD2,TRBV7-3,NA,TRBJ2-1,TGTGCCAGCAGCTTCAGGACTAGCGGGAGGAATGAGCAGTTCTTC,CASSFRTSGRNEQFF
NA,TRBV4-1,NA,TRBJ2-7,TGCGCCAGCAGCCAACAGTCGGCAAACTCCTACGAGCAGTACTTC,CASSQQSANSYEQYF
NA,TRBV30,few,TRBJ1-1,TGTGCCTGGGCCGCCGATGAAGCTTTCTTT,CAWAADEAFF
TRBD2,TRBV27,NA,TRBJ2-7,TGTGCCAGCAGCGGTACCGGGACTAGCTGGTACGAGCAGTACTTC,CASSGTGTSWYEQYF
TRBD2,TRBV4-2,NA,TRBJ2-3,TGTGCCAGCAGCCAAGAGTATCAGGCTAGCGGGGGGACAGATACGCAGTATTTT,CASSQEYQASGGTDTQYF
NA,TRBV21-1,NA,TRBJ1-5,TGTGCCAGCAGCCCTAGGCATGGACAGGGTGGGGGCCAGCCCCAGCATTTT,CASSPRHGQGGGQPQHF
NA,TRBV19,NA,TRBJ2-7,TGTGCCAGTAGTACTTCTACCTACGAGCAGTACTTC,CASSTSTYEQYF
TRBD1,TRBV6-5,once,TRBJ2-7,TGTGCCAGCACGTCCGGGACAGGGGTCTACGAGCAGTACTTC,CASTSGTGVYEQYF
NA,TRBV7-2,NA,TRBJ2-3,TGTGCCAGCAGCTTAGCGCTGGGAGATACGCAGTATTTT,CASSLALGDTQYF
NA,TRBV5-1,NA,TRBJ2-5,TGCGCCAGCAGCTTGGAAGAGACCCAGTACTTC,CASSLEETQYF
NA,TRBV5-1,NA,TRBJ2-7,TGCGCCAGCAGCTTATCCCAGAATCCGGGGCGCGAGCAGTACTTC,CASSLSQNPGREQYF
TRBD1,TRBV6-1,NA,TRBJ2-7,TGTGCCAGCAGTGAAGCGTTTGGGACAGACTACGAGCAGTACTTC,CASSEAFGTDYEQYF
NA,TRBV5-5,NA,TRBJ2-5,TGTGCCAGCAGCCCGGGACTGGGTGTGGAGACCCAGTACTTC,CASSPGLGVETQYF
NA,TRBV30,NA,TRBJ1-2,TGTGTCGGCTGGGGGGGCGATCGAGGCTACACCTTC,CVGWGGDRGYTF
TRBD1,TRBV5-1,once,TRBJ1-1,TGCGCCAGCAGCTTGGATCAGGGGGCTGGGGAAGCTTTCTTT,CASSLDQGAGEAFF
NA,TRBV5-1,NA,TRBJ2-4,TGCGCCAGCAGCTTGGAACCGGAGGGGGCTAAAAACATTCAGTACTTC,CASSLEPEGAKNIQYF
TRBD1,TRBV18,NA,TRBJ2-7,TGTGCCAGCTCACCCAACCGGGACAGCACCTACGAGCAGTACTTC,CASSPNRDSTYEQYF
NA,TRBV7-2,NA,TRBJ1-6,TGTGCCAGCAAATTGCTAGGCGGAAGGTATAATTCACCCCTCCACTTT,CASKLLGGRYNSPLHF
TRBD1,TRBV11-1,NA,TRBJ2-7,TGTGCCAGCAGCTTCGGACAGGGTGTCTACGAGCAGTACTTC,CASSFGQGVYEQYF
TRBD1,TRBV28,NA,TRBJ1-1,TGTGCCAGCAGTATAGGGACAGGGAGCACTGAAGCTTTCTTT,CASSIGTGSTEAFF
NA,TRBV7-8,NA,TRBJ2-7,TGTGCCAGCAGCCCCCCTGGACCTACCTACGAGCAGTACTTC,CASSPPGPTYEQYF
TRBD1,TRBV7-8,NA,TRBJ1-3,TGTGCCAGCAGCTACAAACAGGGGGTTTCTGGAAACACCATATATTTT,CASSYKQGVSGNTIYF
NA,TRBV30,NA,TRBJ2-3,TGTGCCTGGAGTGTAATGGGGTCGGGCACAGATACGCAGTATTTT,CAWSVMGSGTDTQYF
TRBD1,TRBV5-1,NA,TRBJ1-1,TGCGCCAGCAGCTCCCCCGGGACAGGGGGGATGAACACTGAAGCTTTCTTT,CASSSPGTGGMNTEAFF
TRBD1,TRBV7-3,NA,TRBJ2-3,TGTGCCAGCAGCTTTCAGGGACAGGGGGCAACAGATACGCAGTATTTT,CASSFQGQGATDTQYF
TRBD1,TRBV10-3,NA,TRBJ2-7,TGTGCCATCAGGGGACAGAGCTACGAGCAGTACTTC,CAIRGQSYEQYF
TRBD1,TRBV7-9,NA,TRBJ2-1,TGTGCCAGCAGCTTTCGGACAGGGACGAATGAGCAGTTCTTC,CASSFRTGTNEQFF
TRBD1,TRBV5-1,NA,TRBJ2-2,TGCGCCAGCAGCCCCGGACAGGAATCGGCCGGGGAGCTGTTTTTT,CASSPGQESAGELFF
TRBD1,TRBV10-3,NA,TRBJ1-5,TGTGCCGTGGGACAGGGTTGGAATCAGCCCCAGCATTTT,CAVGQGWNQPQHF
TRBD2,TRBV5-1,NA,TRBJ2-2,TGCGCCAGCAGCCCCAGACTAGCGGGAGCCGGGGAGCTGTTTTTT,CASSPRLAGAGELFF
TRBD1,TRBV13,NA,TRBJ1-2,TGTGCCAGCAGGAGGGACGGACAGGCTGTCTATGGCTACACCTTC,CASRRDGQAVYGYTF
TRBD2,TRBV19,NA,TRBJ2-1,TGTGCCAGTAGTAAAAGCGGGAGGTTCTCCTACAATGAGCAGTTCTTC,CASSKSGRFSYNEQFF
NA,TRBV21-1,NA,TRBJ2-7,TGTGCCAGCAGCAACAGCGGCTCCTCCTACGAGCAGTACTTC,CASSNSGSSYEQYF
NA,TRBV7-9,few,TRBJ1-1,TGTGCCAGCAGCTTAGCGCTGAGGACAGTGAACACTGAAGCTTTCTTT,CASSLALRTVNTEAFF
NA,TRBV9,NA,TRBJ2-1,TGTGCCAGCAGCGTTGGCCTACAGGGATACAATGAGCAGTTCTTC,CASSVGLQGYNEQFF
TRBD1,TRBV29-1,NA,TRBJ2-1,TGCAGCGTCCGGACAGGGTCGTACAATGAGCAGTTCTTC,CSVRTGSYNEQFF